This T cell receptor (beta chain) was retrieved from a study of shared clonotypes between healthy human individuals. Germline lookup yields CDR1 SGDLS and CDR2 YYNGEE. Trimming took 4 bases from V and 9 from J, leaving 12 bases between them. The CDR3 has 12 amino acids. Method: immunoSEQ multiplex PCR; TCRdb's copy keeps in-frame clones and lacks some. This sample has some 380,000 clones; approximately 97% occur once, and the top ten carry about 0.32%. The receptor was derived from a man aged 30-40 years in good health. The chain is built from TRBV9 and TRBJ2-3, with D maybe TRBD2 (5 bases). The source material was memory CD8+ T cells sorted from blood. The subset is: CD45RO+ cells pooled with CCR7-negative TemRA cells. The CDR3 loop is CASSPPRGTQYF. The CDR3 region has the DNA TGTGCCAGCAGCCCACCACGCGGGACGCAGTATTTT.